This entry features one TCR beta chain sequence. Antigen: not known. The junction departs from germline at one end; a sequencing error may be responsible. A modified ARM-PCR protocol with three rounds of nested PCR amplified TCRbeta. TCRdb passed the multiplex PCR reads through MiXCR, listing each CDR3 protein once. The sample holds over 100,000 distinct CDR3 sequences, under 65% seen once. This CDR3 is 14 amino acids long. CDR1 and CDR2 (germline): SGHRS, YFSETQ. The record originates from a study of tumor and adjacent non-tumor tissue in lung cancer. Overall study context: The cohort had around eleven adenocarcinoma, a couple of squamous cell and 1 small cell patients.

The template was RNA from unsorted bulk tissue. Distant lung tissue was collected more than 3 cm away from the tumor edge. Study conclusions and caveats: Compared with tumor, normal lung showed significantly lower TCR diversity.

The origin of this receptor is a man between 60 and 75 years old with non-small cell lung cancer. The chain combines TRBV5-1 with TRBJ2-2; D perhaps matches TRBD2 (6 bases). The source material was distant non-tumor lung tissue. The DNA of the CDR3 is TGCACCAGCAGCACGACAGAGAACACCGGGGGGCTGTTTTTT. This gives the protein CTSSTTENTGGLFF.